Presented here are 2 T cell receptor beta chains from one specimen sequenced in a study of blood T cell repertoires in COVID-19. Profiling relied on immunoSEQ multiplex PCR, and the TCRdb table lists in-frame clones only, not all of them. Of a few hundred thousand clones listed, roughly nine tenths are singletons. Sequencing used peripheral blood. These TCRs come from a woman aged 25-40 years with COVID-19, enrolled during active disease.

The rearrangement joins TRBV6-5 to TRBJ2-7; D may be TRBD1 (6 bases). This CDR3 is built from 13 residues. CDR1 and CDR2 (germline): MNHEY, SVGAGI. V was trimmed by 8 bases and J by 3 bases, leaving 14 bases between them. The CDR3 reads CASSYGQNYEQYF. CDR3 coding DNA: TGTGCCAGCTCCTACGGACAGAACTACGAGCAGTACTTC.

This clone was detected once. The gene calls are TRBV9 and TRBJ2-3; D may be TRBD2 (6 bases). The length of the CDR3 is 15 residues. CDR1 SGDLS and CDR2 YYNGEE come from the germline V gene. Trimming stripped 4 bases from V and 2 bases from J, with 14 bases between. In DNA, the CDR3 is TGTGCCAGCAGCCCGGAGGGAGCTCCCACAGATACGCAGTATTTT. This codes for CASSPEGAPTDTQYF.